The 7 T cell receptor beta chains listed next were all sequenced from one sample in a study of high-grade serous ovarian cancer treatment subgroups. The data were produced by immunoSEQ multiplex PCR, yet TCRdb's version contains in-frame clones alone and is incomplete. The table has tens of thousands of clones, roughly 80% seen once. Tumor samples were taken before definitive surgery or chemotherapy. The sequencing input was tumor tissue. The receptors shown here come from a human donor with high-grade serous ovarian cancer.

This clone is a singleton in its sample. This chain connects TRBV4-1 to TRBJ2-1, with a possible D match to TRBD2 (5 bases). V was clipped by 0 bases and J by 0 bases, with 18 bases between them. Germline loops: CDR1 MGHRA, CDR2 YSYEKL. CDR3 size: 19 residues. The CDR3: CASSQDGAVSGSSYNEQFF. The CDR3 DNA reads as TGCGCCAGCAGCCAAGATGGCGCGGTGAGCGGTAGCTCCTACAATGAGCAGTTCTTC.

The chain recombines TRBV28 with TRBJ1-1; weak D call: TRBD1 (5 bases). From germline, CDR1 is MDHEN and CDR2 SYDVKM. The CDR3 loop spans 13 amino acids. The V end was cut by 3 bases, the J end by 1 base, with 6 bases between. The CDR3 nucleotides are TGTGCCAGCAGTTTGAGGGGGAACACTGAAGCTTTCTTT. Encoded protein: CASSLRGNTEAFF.

This clone was observed a handful of times. The chain is built from TRBV4-1 and TRBJ2-5; no clear D. Trimming removed 8 bases at V and 5 bases at J, with 21 bases between. This CDR3 region has 15 residues. Germline loops: CDR1 MGHRA, CDR2 YSYEKL. This CDR3 is CASRPNQQGYETQYF. The CDR3, as DNA: TGCGCCAGCCGCCCAAATCAGCAAGGGTACGAGACCCAGTACTTC.

The chain has TRBV5-6 and TRBJ2-7; D is ambiguous. Germline values: CDR1 SGHDT, CDR2 YYEEEE. V lost 0 bases, J lost 9 bases, and 22 bases lay in between. This CDR3 is 16 amino acids long. The CDR3 bases are TGTGCCAGCAGCTTGGGACCCGACGGCCTGGCCGGCGGGCAGTACTTC. It encodes CASSLGPDGLAGGQYF.

The genes are TRBV28 and TRBJ2-5; D assignment may be TRBD1 or TRBD2 (7 bases each). V gave up 4 bases and J gave up 0 bases, with 21 bases separating them. Germline values: CDR1 MDHEN, CDR2 SYDVKM. The CDR3 totals 18 residues. The CDR3 is CASSSTGSTSVYQETQYF. The CDR3, as DNA: TGTGCCAGCAGTTCGACAGGGTCTACTAGCGTCTACCAAGAGACCCAGTACTTC.

The gene calls are TRBV4-3 and TRBJ2-7, with 8 bases fitting TRBD1. CDR1 LGHNA and CDR2 YSLEER come from the germline V gene. Losses at the gene ends were 2 bases for V and 3 bases for J; bases not matched to a gene: 9. This CDR3 spans 16 amino acids. This CDR3 is CASSQRLGTGDYEQYF. As DNA, the CDR3 is TGCGCCAGCAGCCAACGATTAGGGACAGGAGACTACGAGCAGTACTTC.

V is TRBV6-5 and J is TRBJ1-2, with D uncertain. Germline CDR1 reads MNHEY; CDR2 reads SVGAGI. CDR3 length: 12 amino acids. V gave up 6 bases and J gave up 1 base, with 6 bases separating them. The CDR3 loop reads CASRKDNYGYTF. Here the CDR3 DNA reads TGTGCCAGCAGGAAGGATAACTATGGCTACACCTTC.